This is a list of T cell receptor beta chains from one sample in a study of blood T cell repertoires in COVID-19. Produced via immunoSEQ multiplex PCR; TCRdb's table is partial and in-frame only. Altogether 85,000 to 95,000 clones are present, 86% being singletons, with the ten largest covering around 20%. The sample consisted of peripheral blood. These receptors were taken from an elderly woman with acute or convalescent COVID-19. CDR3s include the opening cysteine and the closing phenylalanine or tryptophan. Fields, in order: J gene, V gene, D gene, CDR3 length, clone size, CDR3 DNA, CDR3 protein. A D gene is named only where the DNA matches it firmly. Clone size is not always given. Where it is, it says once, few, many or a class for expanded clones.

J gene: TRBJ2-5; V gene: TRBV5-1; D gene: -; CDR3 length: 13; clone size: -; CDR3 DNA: TGCGCCAGCAGCTGGGGGACACTAGAGACCCAGTACTTC; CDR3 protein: CASSWGTLETQYF
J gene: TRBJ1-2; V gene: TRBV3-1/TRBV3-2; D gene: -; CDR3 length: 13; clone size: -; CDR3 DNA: TGTGCCAGCAGCCAAACGGGAGGGGGTGGCTACACCTTC; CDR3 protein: CASSQTGGGGYTF
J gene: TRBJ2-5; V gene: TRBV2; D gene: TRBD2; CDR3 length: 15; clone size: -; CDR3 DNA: TGTGCCAGCAGCCGTGGGACTAGCGGGGGTAAGGCCCAGTACTTC; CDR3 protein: CASSRGTSGGKAQYF
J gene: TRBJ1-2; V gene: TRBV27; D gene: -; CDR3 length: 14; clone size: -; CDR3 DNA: TGTGCCAGCAGTCCACTAGGCGGGGCCTATGGCTACACCTTC; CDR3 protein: CASSPLGGAYGYTF
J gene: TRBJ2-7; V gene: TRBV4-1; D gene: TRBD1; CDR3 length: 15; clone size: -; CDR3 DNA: TGCGCCAGCAGCCATCCCGGACAGGGGGGGTACGAGCAGTACTTC; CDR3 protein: CASSHPGQGGYEQYF
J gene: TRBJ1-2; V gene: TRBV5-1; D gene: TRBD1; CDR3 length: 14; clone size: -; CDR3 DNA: TGCGCCAGCAGCCCGGGACAGGAAAACTATGGCTACACCTTC; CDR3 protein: CASSPGQENYGYTF
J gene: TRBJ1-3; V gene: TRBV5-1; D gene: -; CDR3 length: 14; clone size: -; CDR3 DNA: TGCGCCAGCAGCTTGGAGCACTCTGGAAACACCATATATTTT; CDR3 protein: CASSLEHSGNTIYF
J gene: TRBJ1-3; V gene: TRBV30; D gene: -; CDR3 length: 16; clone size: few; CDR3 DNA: TGTGCCTGGTCCCTTGCGGGGCAGCACTCTGGAAACACCATATATTTT; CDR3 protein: CAWSLAGQHSGNTIYF
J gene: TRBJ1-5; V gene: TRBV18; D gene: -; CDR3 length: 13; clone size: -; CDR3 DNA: TGTGCCAGCTCAACAACAGTAGATCAGCCCCAGCATTTT; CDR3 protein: CASSTTVDQPQHF
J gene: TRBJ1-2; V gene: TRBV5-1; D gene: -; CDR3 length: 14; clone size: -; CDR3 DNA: TGCGCCAGCAGGACCAACGCAGGGATCTATGGCTACACCTTC; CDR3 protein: CASRTNAGIYGYTF
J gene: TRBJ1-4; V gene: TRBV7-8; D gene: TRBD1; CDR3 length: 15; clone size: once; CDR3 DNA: TGTGCCAGCAGCTCTAGACAGGGGAGGAATGAAAAACTGTTTTTT; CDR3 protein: CASSSRQGRNEKLFF
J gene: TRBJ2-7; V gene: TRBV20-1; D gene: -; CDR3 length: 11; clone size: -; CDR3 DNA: TGCAGTGCTAGGCCAGGGGTTGAGCAGTACTTC; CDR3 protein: CSARPGVEQYF
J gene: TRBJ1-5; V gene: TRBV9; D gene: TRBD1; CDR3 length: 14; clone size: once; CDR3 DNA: TGTGCCAGCGGGACAGCCCCGAGCAATCAGCCCCAGCATTTT; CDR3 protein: CASGTAPSNQPQHF
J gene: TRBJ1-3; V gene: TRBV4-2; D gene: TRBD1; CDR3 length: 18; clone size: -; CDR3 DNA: TGTGCCAGCAGCCAAGTAGGACAGGGGGGATTCTCTGGAAACACCATATATTTT; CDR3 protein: CASSQVGQGGFSGNTIYF
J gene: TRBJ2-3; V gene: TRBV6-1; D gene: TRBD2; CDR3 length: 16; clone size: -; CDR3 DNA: TGTGCCAGCAGTGACACTAGCGGGGGGGCCTGGGATACGCAGTATTTT; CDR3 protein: CASSDTSGGAWDTQYF
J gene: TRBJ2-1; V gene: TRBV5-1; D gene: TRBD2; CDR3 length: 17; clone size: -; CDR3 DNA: TGCGCCAGCAGCCCTCAGACTAGCGGTAGATCCTACAATGAGCAGTTCTTC; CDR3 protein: CASSPQTSGRSYNEQFF